This is a list of T cell receptor beta chains from one sample in a study of T cell changes during pregnancy in multiple sclerosis. TCRdb's copy holds only in-frame clones and misses some; the assay was immunoSEQ multiplex PCR. The table shows approximately 46,000 clones, with about 90% occurring only once. Sequencing was performed on CD4+ T cells from peripheral blood mononuclear cells, taken after pregnancy. The receptor set was obtained from a female donor with multiple sclerosis, enrolled in a pregnancy study. CDR3s include the opening cysteine and the closing phenylalanine or tryptophan. Fields, in order: D gene, V gene, J gene, clone size, CDR3 DNA, CDR3 protein. A D gene is named only where the DNA matches it firmly. Only some rows state a clone size, as once, few, many or a class for expanded clones.

.,TRBV19,TRBJ1-2,.,TGTGCCAGTAGTATAACCCGCCAGGGCCTCTCGTTTACTAACTATGGCTACACCTTC,CASSITRQGLSFTNYGYTF
.,TRBV10-3,TRBJ2-3,.,TGTGCCATCAGTGGAGGGTTGGATACGCAGTATTTT,CAISGGLDTQYF
TRBD2,TRBV5-1,TRBJ2-7,.,TGCGCCAGCAGCGTAGCGGGAGCTGGCGAGCAGTACTTC,CASSVAGAGEQYF
.,TRBV14,TRBJ1-2,.,TGTGCCAGCAGTACTTTTCCCTCTAACTATGGCTACACCTTC,CASSTFPSNYGYTF
TRBD1,TRBV27,TRBJ1-5,.,TGTGCCAGCAGTTTATCGGGGAACAGGGGACAGCCCCAGCATTTT,CASSLSGNRGQPQHF
TRBD1,TRBV19,TRBJ1-2,.,TGTGCCAGTAGGTCAGGGGGCGCTTATGGCTACACCTTC,CASRSGGAYGYTF
TRBD2,TRBV2,TRBJ2-1,.,TGTGCCAGCACCTCCTCCCCCCGACTAGCGGGAGTAGAGCAGTTCTTC,CASTSSPRLAGVEQFF
TRBD1,TRBV27,TRBJ2-2,few,TGTGCCAGCTCCTTGAGGGACAGGGCGGACACCGGGGAGCTGTTTTTT,CASSLRDRADTGELFF
.,TRBV5-5,TRBJ2-7,.,.,CASSLVGGGIRNF
TRBD1,TRBV6-6,TRBJ2-7,.,TGTGCCAGCAGTCCCGTACAGGGGTACGAGCAGTACTTC,CASSPVQGYEQYF
TRBD2,TRBV19,TRBJ2-5,.,TGTGCCAGCAAAGCGGGGGGACAAGAGACCCAGTACTTC,CASKAGGQETQYF
TRBD1,TRBV5-8,TRBJ1-2,.,TGTGCCAGCAGCTTTGGACAGGGGACTAACTATGGCTACACCTTC,CASSFGQGTNYGYTF
TRBD1,TRBV16,TRBJ2-3,.,TGTGCCAGCAGCCAACCGAACAGGGGGGTGCTGAATACGCAGTATTTT,CASSQPNRGVLNTQYF
.,TRBV21-1,TRBJ2-7,.,TGTGCCAGCAGCAAATGGGAAAGAGAGAGGGAGCCTTATCACGAGCAGTACTTC,CASSKWEREREPYHEQYF
TRBD2,TRBV5-1,TRBJ2-5,.,TGCGCCAGCAGACATTGGCTAGCGGGCGGGGAGACCCAGTACTTC,CASRHWLAGGETQYF
TRBD1,TRBV9,TRBJ1-3,.,TGTGCCAGCAGCGCGCCCCGACCGGGACAGGGTGCGATCAACACCATATATTTT,CASSAPRPGQGAINTIYF
TRBD2,TRBV19,TRBJ2-3,.,TGTGCCAGTAGTATCCAGTTTAGTAGCGGGAGGACAGATACGCAGTATTTT,CASSIQFSSGRTDTQYF
.,TRBV28,TRBJ1-4,.,TGTGCCAGCAGTTACTCCCTTAATGAAAAACTGTTTTTT,CASSYSLNEKLFF
TRBD1,TRBV5-1,TRBJ2-7,once,TGCGCCAGCAGCTTGGAGGGGGCACACTACGAGCAGTACTTC,CASSLEGAHYEQYF
.,TRBV6-1,TRBJ1-5,.,TGTGCCAGCGAGACTGTTAGCAATCAGCCCCAGCATTTT,CASETVSNQPQHF
.,TRBV7-3,TRBJ2-7,.,TGTGCCAGCAGCTTAACGTTGAGTCACGAGCAGTACTTC,CASSLTLSHEQYF
.,TRBV10-3,TRBJ2-7,.,TGTGCCATCAGCTACTTGGACGAGCAGTACTTC,CAISYLDEQYF